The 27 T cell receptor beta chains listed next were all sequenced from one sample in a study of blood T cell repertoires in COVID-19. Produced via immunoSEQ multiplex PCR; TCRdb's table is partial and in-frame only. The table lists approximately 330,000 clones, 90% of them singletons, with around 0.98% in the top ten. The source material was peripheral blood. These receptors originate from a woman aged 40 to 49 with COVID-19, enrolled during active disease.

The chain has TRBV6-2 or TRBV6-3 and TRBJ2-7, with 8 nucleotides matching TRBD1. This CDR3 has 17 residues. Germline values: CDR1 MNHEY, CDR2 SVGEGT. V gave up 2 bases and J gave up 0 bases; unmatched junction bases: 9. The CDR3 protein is CASSYPLDRVSSYEQYF. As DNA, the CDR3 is TGTGCCAGCAGTTACCCCCTGGACAGGGTGAGCTCCTACGAGCAGTACTTC.

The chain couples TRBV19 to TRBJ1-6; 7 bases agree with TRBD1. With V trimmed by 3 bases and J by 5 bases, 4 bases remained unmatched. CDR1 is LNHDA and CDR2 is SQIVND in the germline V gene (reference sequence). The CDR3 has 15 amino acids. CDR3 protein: CASSINRGNNSPLHF. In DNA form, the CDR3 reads TGTGCCAGTAGTATCAACAGGGGAAATAATTCACCCCTCCACTTT. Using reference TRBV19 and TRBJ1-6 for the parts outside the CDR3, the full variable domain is DGGITQSPKYLFRKEGQNVTLSCEQNLNHDAMYWYRQDPGQGLRLIYYSQIVNDFQKGDIAEGYSVSREKKESFPLTVTSAQKNPTAFYLCASSINRGNNSPLHFGNGTRLTVT.

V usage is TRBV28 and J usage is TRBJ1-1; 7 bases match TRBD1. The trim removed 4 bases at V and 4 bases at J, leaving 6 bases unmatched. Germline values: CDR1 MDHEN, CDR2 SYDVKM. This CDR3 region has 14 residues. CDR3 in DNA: TGTGCCAGCAGTTCTGACGCAGGGGGCACTGAAGCTTTCTTT. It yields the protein CASSSDAGGTEAFF.

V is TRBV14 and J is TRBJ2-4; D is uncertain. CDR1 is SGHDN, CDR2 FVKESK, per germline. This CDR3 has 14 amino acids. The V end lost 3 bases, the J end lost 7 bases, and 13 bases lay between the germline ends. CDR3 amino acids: CASSQWAGGNIQYF. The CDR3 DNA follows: TGTGCCAGCAGCCAGTGGGCAGGTGGGAACATTCAGTACTTC.

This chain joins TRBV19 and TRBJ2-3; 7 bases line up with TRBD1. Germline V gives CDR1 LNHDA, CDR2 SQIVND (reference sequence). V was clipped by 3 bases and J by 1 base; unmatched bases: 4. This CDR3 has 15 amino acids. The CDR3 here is CASSILDRGTDTQYF. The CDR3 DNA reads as TGTGCCAGTAGTATCCTCGACAGGGGCACAGATACGCAGTATTTT.

CDR3 region: CASSLVGGGTSGNTQYF. DNA of the CDR3: TGTGCCAGCAGCTTAGTAGGGGGGGGGACTAGCGGAAATACGCAGTATTTT. The rearrangement joins TRBV7-2 to TRBJ2-3; 11 bases agree with TRBD2. CDR1 SGHTA and CDR2 FQGNSA come from the germline V gene. The CDR3 extends over 17 amino acids. V lost 1 base to trimming and J lost 7 bases; unmatched junction nucleotides: 10.

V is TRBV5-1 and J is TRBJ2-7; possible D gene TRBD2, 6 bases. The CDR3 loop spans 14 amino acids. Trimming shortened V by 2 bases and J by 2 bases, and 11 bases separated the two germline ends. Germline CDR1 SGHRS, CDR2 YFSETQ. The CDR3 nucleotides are TGCGCCAGCAGCTTTCCTAGCGAGACCTACGAGCAGTACTTC. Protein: CASSFPSETYEQYF.

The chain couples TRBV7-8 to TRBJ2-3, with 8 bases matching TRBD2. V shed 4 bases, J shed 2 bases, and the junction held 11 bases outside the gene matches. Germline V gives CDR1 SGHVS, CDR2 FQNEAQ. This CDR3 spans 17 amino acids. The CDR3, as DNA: TGTGCCAGCAGCTCCCGGAGGGGTAGCGGGACCACAGATACGCAGTATTTT. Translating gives CASSSRRGSGTTDTQYF.

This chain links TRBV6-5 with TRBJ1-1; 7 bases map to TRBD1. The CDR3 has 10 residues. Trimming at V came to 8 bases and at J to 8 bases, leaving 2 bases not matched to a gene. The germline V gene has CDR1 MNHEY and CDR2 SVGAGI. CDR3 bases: TGTGCCAGCCGACAGGGCGAAGCTTTCTTT. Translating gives CASRQGEAFF.

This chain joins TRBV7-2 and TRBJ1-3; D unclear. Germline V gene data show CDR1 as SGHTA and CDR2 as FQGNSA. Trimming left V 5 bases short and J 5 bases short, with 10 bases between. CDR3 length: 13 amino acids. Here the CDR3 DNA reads TGTGCCAGCAGCGCGACACTTCGAAACACCATATATTTT. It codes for CASSATLRNTIYF.

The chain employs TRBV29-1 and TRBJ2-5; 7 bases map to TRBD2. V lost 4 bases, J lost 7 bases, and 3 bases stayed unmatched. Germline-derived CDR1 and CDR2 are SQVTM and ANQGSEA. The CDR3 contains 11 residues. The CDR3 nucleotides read TGCAGCGTTGGTACGGGAGGGACCCAGTACTTC. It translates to CSVGTGGTQYF.

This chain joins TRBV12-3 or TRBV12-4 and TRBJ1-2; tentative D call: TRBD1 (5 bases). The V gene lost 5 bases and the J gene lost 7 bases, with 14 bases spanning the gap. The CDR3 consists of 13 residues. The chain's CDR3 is CASSGTGEAGYTF. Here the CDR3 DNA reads TGTGCCAGCAGTGGGACGGGGGAGGCTGGCTACACCTTC.

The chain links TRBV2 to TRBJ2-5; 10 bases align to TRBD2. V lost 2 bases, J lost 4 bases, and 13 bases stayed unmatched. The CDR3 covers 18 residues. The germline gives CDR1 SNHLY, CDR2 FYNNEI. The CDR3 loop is CASSESVLAGGVRETQYF. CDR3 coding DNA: TGTGCCAGCAGTGAATCCGTGTTAGCGGGAGGAGTTCGAGAGACCCAGTACTTC. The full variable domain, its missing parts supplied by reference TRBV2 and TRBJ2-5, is EPEVTQTPSHQVTQMGQEVILRCVPISNHLYFYWYRQILGQKVEFLVSFYNNEISEKSEIFDDQFSVERPDGSNFTLKIRSTKLEDSAMYFCASSESVLAGGVRETQYFGPGTRLLVL.

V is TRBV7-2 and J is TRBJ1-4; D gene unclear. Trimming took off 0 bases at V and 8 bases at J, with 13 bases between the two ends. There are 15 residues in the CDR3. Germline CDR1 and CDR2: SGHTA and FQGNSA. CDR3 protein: CASSLAYGSSEKLFF. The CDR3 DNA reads TGTGCCAGCAGCTTAGCATACGGGTCTTCGGAAAAACTGTTTTTT.

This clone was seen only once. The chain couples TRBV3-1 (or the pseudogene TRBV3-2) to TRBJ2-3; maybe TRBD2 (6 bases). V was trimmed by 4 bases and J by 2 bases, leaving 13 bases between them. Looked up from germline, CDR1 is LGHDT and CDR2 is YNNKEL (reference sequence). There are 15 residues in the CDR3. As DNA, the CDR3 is TGTGCCAGCAGCCTTCGGGACTTTTACACAGATACGCAGTATTTT. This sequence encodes CASSLRDFYTDTQYF.

CDR3 in amino acids: CASRADRGLADTQYF. CDR3 coding DNA: TGTGCCAGCAGAGCCGACAGGGGGCTAGCGGATACGCAGTATTTT. The chain carries TRBV6-4 and TRBJ2-3; 10 bases match TRBD1. The V gene end was trimmed by 6 bases and the J gene end by 6 bases; junction bases not matched to a gene: 9. The germline gives CDR1 MRHNA, CDR2 SNTAGT. This CDR3 is 15 amino acids long.

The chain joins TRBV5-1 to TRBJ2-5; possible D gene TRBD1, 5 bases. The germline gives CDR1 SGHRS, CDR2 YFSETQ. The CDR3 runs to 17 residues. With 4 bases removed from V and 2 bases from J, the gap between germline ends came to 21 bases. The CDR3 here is CASSPPTRPAGQETQYF. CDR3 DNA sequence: TGCGCCAGCAGCCCACCGACCCGACCGGCAGGGCAAGAGACCCAGTACTTC. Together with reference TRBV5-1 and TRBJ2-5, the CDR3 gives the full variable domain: KAGVTQTPRYLIKTRGQQVTLSCSPISGHRSVSWYQQTPGQGLQFLFEYFSETQRNKGNFPGRFSGRQFSNSRSEMNVSTLELGDSALYLCASSPPTRPAGQETQYFGPGTRLLVL.

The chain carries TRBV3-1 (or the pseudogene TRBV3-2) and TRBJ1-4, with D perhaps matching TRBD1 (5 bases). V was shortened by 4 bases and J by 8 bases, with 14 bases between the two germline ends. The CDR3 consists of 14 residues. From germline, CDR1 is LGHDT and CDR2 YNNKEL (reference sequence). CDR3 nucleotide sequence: TGTGCCAGCAGCCTTCGGGACTCTGGAGAAAAACTGTTTTTT. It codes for CASSLRDSGEKLFF.

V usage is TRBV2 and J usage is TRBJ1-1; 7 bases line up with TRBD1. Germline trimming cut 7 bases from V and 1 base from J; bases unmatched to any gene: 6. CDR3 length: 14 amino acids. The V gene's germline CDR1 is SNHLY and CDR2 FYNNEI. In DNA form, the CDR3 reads TGTGCCAGCACCCCGGGGACAGCGAACACTGAAGCTTTCTTT. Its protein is CASTPGTANTEAFF.

The CDR3 sequence: CASSMAGNGQPQHF. The CDR3 DNA reads TGTGCCAGTAGTATGGCAGGGAATGGTCAGCCCCAGCATTTT. The rearrangement links TRBV19 to TRBJ1-5; TRBD1 might be the D (5 bases). The CDR3 has 14 residues. Germline CDR1 and CDR2: LNHDA and SQIVND (reference sequence). The V and J ends lost 3 bases and 6 bases respectively, with 12 bases between them.

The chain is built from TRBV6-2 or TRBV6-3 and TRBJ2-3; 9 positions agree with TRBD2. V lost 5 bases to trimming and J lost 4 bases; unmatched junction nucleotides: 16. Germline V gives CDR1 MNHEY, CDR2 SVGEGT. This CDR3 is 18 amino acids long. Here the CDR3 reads CASSGLVAGGPRADTQYF. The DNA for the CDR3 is TGTGCCAGCAGTGGTCTGGTGGCGGGAGGGCCAAGGGCAGATACGCAGTATTTT.

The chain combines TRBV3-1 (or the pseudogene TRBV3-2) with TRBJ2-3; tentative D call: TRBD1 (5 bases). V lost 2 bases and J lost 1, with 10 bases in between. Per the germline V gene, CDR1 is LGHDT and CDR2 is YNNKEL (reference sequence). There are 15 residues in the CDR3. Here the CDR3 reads CASSQLGHGTDTQYF. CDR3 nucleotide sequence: TGTGCCAGCAGCCAACTGGGGCACGGCACAGATACGCAGTATTTT.

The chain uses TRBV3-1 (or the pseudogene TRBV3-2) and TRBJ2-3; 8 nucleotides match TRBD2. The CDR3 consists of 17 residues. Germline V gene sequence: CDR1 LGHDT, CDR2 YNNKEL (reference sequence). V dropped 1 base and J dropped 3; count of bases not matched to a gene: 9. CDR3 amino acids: CASSQGETSVGTDTQYF. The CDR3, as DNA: TGTGCCAGCAGCCAAGGGGAGACTAGCGTGGGGACAGATACGCAGTATTTT.

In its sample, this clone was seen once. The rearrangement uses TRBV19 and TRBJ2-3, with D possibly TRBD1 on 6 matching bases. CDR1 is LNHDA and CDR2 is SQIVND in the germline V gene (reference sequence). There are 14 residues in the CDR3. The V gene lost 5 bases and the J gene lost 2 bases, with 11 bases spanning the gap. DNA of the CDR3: TGTGCCAGTAGTCGGGACATACTCACAGATACGCAGTATTTT. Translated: CASSRDILTDTQYF.

This CDR3 is CASSSNNRLWNSPLHF. CDR3 in DNA: TGTGCCAGCAGCTCAAATAACAGGCTTTGGAATTCACCCCTCCACTTT. The chain employs TRBV7-2 and TRBJ1-6; D possibly corresponds to TRBD1 (5 bases). Germline V lookup: CDR1 SGHTA, CDR2 FQGNSA. CDR3 length: 16 residues. V was trimmed by 4 bases and J by 7 bases, leaving 17 bases between them.

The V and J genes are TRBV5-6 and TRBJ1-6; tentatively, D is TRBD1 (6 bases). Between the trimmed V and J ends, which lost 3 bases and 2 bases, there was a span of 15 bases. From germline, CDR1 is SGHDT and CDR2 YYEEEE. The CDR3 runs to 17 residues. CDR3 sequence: CASSSLQGITYNSPLHF. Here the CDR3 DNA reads TGTGCCAGCAGCTCCCTACAGGGAATAACCTATAATTCACCCCTCCACTTT.

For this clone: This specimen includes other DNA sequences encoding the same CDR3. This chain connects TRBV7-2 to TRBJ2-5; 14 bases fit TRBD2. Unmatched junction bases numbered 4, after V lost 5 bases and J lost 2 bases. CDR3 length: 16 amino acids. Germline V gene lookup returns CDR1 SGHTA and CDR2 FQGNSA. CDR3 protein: CASSTGLAGGQETQYF. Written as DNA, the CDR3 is TGTGCCAGCAGCACAGGACTAGCGGGGGGACAAGAGACCCAGTACTTC.